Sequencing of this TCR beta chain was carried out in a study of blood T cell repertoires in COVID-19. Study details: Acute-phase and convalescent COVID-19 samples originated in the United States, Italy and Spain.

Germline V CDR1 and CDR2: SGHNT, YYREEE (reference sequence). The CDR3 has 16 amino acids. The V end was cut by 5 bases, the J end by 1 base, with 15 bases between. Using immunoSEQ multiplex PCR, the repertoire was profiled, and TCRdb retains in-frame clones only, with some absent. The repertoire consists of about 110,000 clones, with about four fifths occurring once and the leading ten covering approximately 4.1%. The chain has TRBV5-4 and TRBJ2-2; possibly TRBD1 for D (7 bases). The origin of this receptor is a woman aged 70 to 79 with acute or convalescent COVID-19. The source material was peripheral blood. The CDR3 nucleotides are TGTGCCAGCAGACTAAGACAGGGACTGAACACCGGGGAGCTGTTTTTT. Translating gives CASRLRQGLNTGELFF.